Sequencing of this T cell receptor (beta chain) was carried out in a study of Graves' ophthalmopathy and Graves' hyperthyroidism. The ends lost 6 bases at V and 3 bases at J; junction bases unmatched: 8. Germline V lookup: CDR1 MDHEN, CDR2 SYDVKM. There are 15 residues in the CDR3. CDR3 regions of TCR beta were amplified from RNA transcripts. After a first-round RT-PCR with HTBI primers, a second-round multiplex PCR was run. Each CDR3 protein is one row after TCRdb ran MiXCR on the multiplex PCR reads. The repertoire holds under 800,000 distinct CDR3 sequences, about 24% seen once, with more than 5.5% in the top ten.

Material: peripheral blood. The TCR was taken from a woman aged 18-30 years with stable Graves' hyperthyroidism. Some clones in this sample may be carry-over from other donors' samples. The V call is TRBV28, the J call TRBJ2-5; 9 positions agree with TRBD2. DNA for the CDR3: TGTGCCAGCAGCGCCTGGACTAGCGAGGAAGAGACCCAGTACTTC. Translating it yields CASSAWTSEEETQYF.